This T cell receptor (beta chain) was captured in a study of shared clonotypes between healthy human individuals (TCRdb year 2020). As for the study more broadly: The cohort comprised a couple of women and a few men aged 18 to 49 years. Each donor's leukapheresis produced roughly between roughly 0.85 and 9.5 billion PBMCs. Libraries were prepared and TCR repertoires were sequenced by different laboratories using diverse techniques, in order to increase sequencing depth and limit assay-specific biases. Blood TCR repertoires of five healthy adults were deeply sequenced to estimate repertoire size and the extent of clonotype sharing between individuals. Findings and caveats that apply to the study as a whole: Pairwise subsampling indicated that sequencing depth was expected to affect the degree of clonotype sharing among donors. The genetic and exposure-history diversity represented was limited by the small number of donors. Sampling was restricted to blood, and TCR repertoires in tissue are likely to differ from TCR repertoires in blood.

Using the deep immunoSEQ assay, TCR CDR3 regions were amplified from genomic DNA by multiplex PCR. Extracted genomic DNA from each cell subset was spread evenly across all wells of several immunoSEQ 96-well plates, with each plate serving as a replicate. For unsorted PBMC, around 330 ng genomic DNA, equal to tens of thousands of T cell genomes, was loaded into each replicate PCR. Ten immunoSEQ deep assay plates were used to sequence the unsorted PBMC genomic DNA. Purified libraries were quantified with a Qubit 3.0 fluorometer, sized on a Bioanalyzer 2100, and re-quantified with the KAPA Library Quantification kit. Every immunoSEQ 96-well plate was sequenced on a dedicated single-read 150-cycle Illumina NextSeq 550 flow cell. On the study's bioinformatics: Because the immunoSEQ output included only junctional sequences and no quality scores, the filtering could not be the same as the filtering used for full-length reads. Sequences were annotated with PyIR, a Python wrapper for IgBLAST v1.9, using IMGT germline references to assign V/J genes and CDR3. Any read was removed if the V/J assignment was weak (E-value above 1e-6), the CDR3 was missing, or the read contained stop codons, out-of-frame junctions, or ambiguous translated residues. A V3J clonotype was defined by an identical inferred V gene, J gene, and CDR3 amino acid sequence. Percentage overlap between repertoires was calculated by dividing the number of shared unique clonotypes by the size of the smaller repertoire. Repertoire richness was assessed with RTK rarefaction, the Chao1 estimator, and Recon v2.1 estimates of unobserved clonotypes. TCRdb obtained this table from immuneACCESS and retained in-frame rearrangements with V and J assigned. These tables miss some clones; where compared with another copy, unresolved V genes account for less than half of the shortfall, and the remainder is unexplained. That table gives V, J and clone size, and the DNA gave D and trimming. In all, the sample holds roughly 490,000 clones, and about 79% of those were seen once. The ten most abundant clones make up roughly 13% of the sample.

From its cysteine to its phenylalanine, the CDR3 spans 15 amino acids. Kept here is only the CDR3 DNA, which spans 45 bases and is read in frame from base 1. V drops 0 bases and J drops 2 bases, leaving 12 bases in between. The germline V gene sets CDR1 to SGHRS and CDR2 to YFSETQ. Regarding this clone: The specificity of this receptor is unknown. Per-nucleotide qualities are absent, and no much larger clonotype sits a single base away.

The donors were healthy, HIV-negative adults who had no recently reported acute infections or vaccinations. Every donor was a Caucasian adult residing in Nashville, Tennessee, USA. For unsorted samples, roughly 91 million PBMCs were counted, and genomic DNA was extracted using the QIAamp DNA Blood Mini kit. Blood was collected by leukapheresis, and PBMCs were isolated by Ficoll-Histopaque density gradient centrifugation and then cryopreserved in liquid nitrogen vapor phase. The sequence links TRBV5-1 to TRBJ2-7; TRBD2 might be the D gene, on 6 matching bases. The sequenced material came from PBMCs. This sequence was found in a woman aged 35 to 49 in good health. Some clones in this sample may be carry-over from other donors' samples. The CDR3 sequence is CASSLAGLKTYEQYF. The nucleotide sequence reads TGCGCCAGCAGCTTGGCGGGACTCAAAACCTACGAGCAGTACTTC.